Each of the 15 T cell receptor beta chains below was sequenced from the same sample in a study of T cell repertoires in cytomegalovirus infection. MiXCR, applied by TCRdb to the reads, yields one record per CDR3 protein. This table holds 210,000 or so distinct CDR3 sequences, under 8.5% found once. Source material: PBMCs. These receptors all come from a human donor in good health (CMV status not recorded). Some clones in this sample may be carry-over from other donors' samples.

This clonotype was observed at least ten times. The chain is built from TRBV6-1 and TRBJ2-7; 7 bases map to TRBD2. Germline V gene sequence: CDR1 MNHNS, CDR2 SASEGT. Losses at the gene ends were 7 bases for V and 4 bases for J; bases not matched to a gene: 10. There are 14 residues in the CDR3. In DNA form, the CDR3 reads TGTGCCAGCATCTCGAGGAGGGAGGGTTACGAGCAGTACTTC. This encodes CASISRREGYEQYF.

As concerns this clonotype: Compared with germline, one end of the junction differs, possibly owing to a read error. V and J are TRBV7-9 and TRBJ2-3; the D gene is possibly TRBD2 (5 bases). This CDR3 contains 15 residues. Germline CDR1 is SEHNR and CDR2 is FQNEAQ (reference sequence). The CDR3 sequence is CASSHLSGSTDTQYF. DNA of the CDR3: TGTGCCAGCAGCCATCTGAGCGGATCCACAGATACGCAATATTTT.

This clonotype was found many times. The chain employs TRBV19 and TRBJ2-3; weak D call: TRBD2 (7 bases). Trimming pared 3 bases from V and 3 bases from J, leaving 13 bases between. Germline V CDR1 and CDR2: LNHDA, SQIVND (reference sequence). The CDR3 has 15 amino acids. CDR3 in amino acids: CASSIMGGGTDTQYF. The CDR3 DNA is TGTGCCAGTAGTATCATGGGAGGGGGGACAGATACGCAGTATTTT.

This clonotype was seen at least ten times. The chain has TRBV25-1 and TRBJ2-1; D is tentatively TRBD1 or TRBD2 (7 bases each). Germline loops: CDR1 MGHDK, CDR2 SYGVNS. The germline V and J ends were trimmed by 8 bases and 8 bases, with 19 bases remaining between them. The CDR3 is 14 residues long. The CDR3 reads CASRAGGGIHEQFF. Written as DNA, the CDR3 is TGTGCCAGCCGAGCAGGGGGGGGAATACATGAGCAGTTCTTC.

The V and J genes are TRBV2 and TRBJ2-2; unclear D gene. Germline CDR1 reads SNHLY; CDR2 reads FYNNEI. Trimming removed 5 bases from V and 9 bases from J, with 16 bases in between. CDR3 length: 14 residues. The CDR3 DNA is TGTGCCAGCAGTACTGTCAGGACGGCCCGGGAGCTGTTTTTT. Its protein product is CASSTVRTARELFF.

This clonotype was seen ten or more times. V and J are TRBV5-5 and TRBJ2-1; D possibly corresponds to TRBD1 (5 bases). Deletions cut 3 bases from V and 9 bases from J, with 10 bases between. The CDR3 runs 12 residues. Germline CDR1 reads SGHKS; CDR2 reads YYEKEE (reference sequence). The CDR3 DNA reads as TGTGCCAGCAGCTCCGACAGAGTTGAGCAGTTCTTC. Residues: CASSSDRVEQFF.

This clonotype turned up a few times. V gene TRBV29-1 combines with J gene TRBJ2-3; 9 bases line up with TRBD2. After removal of 7 bases from V and 4 bases from J, the junction contained 9 bases not matched to a gene. The CDR3 runs 14 residues. Germline CDR1 and CDR2: SQVTM and ANQGSEA. The CDR3 here is CSAGGGGASDTQYF. In DNA form, the CDR3 reads TGCAGCGCCGGGGGCGGGGGGGCTTCAGATACGCAGTATTTT.

This clonotype was detected ten times or more. The chain employs TRBV20-1 and TRBJ1-3; the D gene is possibly TRBD1 (5 bases). The CDR3 has 14 residues. V was cut by 6 bases and J by 4 bases, with 16 bases left in between. Germline loops: CDR1 DFQATT, CDR2 SNEGSKA (reference sequence). The CDR3 loop reads CSAVAGTRGNTIYF. The CDR3 nucleotides are TGCAGTGCCGTAGCGGGGACGAGAGGAAACACCATATATTTT.

This clonotype was seen only a few times. The gene calls are TRBV28 and TRBJ2-2; D remains ambiguous. Per germline, CDR1 MDHEN and CDR2 SYDVKM. This CDR3 is 13 amino acids long. V lost 4 bases, J lost 3 bases, and 6 bases lay in between. The CDR3 reads CASSSPYTGELFF. Written as DNA, the CDR3 is TGTGCCAGCAGTTCACCGTACACCGGGGAGCTGTTTTTT.

The sample holds many counts of this clonotype. The chain couples TRBV7-2 to TRBJ2-1; D assignment may be TRBD1 or TRBD2 (5 bases each). The V end lost 5 bases, the J end lost 6 bases, and 17 bases lay between the germline ends. The CDR3 is made up of 15 amino acids. The germline V gene encodes CDR1 SGHTA and CDR2 FQGNSA. CDR3 in amino acids: CASSASWGPINEQFF. As DNA, the CDR3 is TGTGCCAGCAGCGCGAGCTGGGGACCTATCAATGAGCAGTTCTTC.

The rearrangement uses TRBV10-3 and TRBJ1-4; no clear D gene. Germline assignment: CDR1 ENHRY and CDR2 SYGVKD. CDR3 length: 15 amino acids. Trimming left V 0 bases short and J 2 bases short, with 7 bases between. CDR3 sequence: CAISESRSTNEKLFF. The CDR3 nucleotides read TGTGCCATCAGTGAGTCGAGGAGCACTAATGAAAAACTGTTTTTT.

This clonotype was picked up many times. V gene TRBV6-2 or TRBV6-3 combines with J gene TRBJ2-1; TRBD1 matches at 7 bases. Germline CDR1 and CDR2: MNHEY and SVGEGT. CDR3 length: 13 amino acids. Unmatched junction bases numbered 3, after V lost 4 bases and J lost 6 bases. For the CDR3, the DNA is TGTGCCAGCAGTTCGACAGGGCTCAATGAGCAGTTCTTC. As protein: CASSSTGLNEQFF.

For this clonotype: A much larger clone lies a single base off, so this may be a read error. CDR3 amino acids: CASRAGSSTSQPQHF. The DNA for the CDR3 is TGTGCCAGCAGGGCCGGGTCAAGTACGAGTCAGCCCCAGCATTTT. The chain links TRBV12-3 or TRBV12-4 to TRBJ1-5; no firm D call. The CDR3 sequence is 15 residues long. The germline V and J ends were trimmed by 6 bases and 6 bases, with 18 bases remaining between them.

This clonotype was detected many times. This sequence joins TRBV28 and TRBJ2-7, with D maybe TRBD1 (6 bases). This CDR3 contains 15 residues. Trimming cost V 7 bases and J 1 base, with 17 bases left between them. CDR1 is MDHEN, CDR2 SYDVKM, per germline. The CDR3 loop is CASTPARGSSYEQYF. For the CDR3, the DNA is TGTGCCAGCACCCCCGCCAGGGGAAGTTCCTACGAGCAGTACTTC.

This clonotype came up many times. The V call is TRBV6-1, the J call TRBJ2-1, with D perhaps matching TRBD1 or TRBD2 (5 bases each). The germline V gene has CDR1 MNHNS and CDR2 SASEGT. This CDR3 is 14 amino acids long. The germline V and J ends were trimmed by 11 bases and 3 bases, with 17 bases remaining between them. The DNA of the CDR3 is TGTGCCGGACTCGGGGCAGAGGACTACAATGAGCAGTTCTTC. Translating it yields CAGLGAEDYNEQFF.